This T cell receptor (beta chain) appears in the sequencing data of a study of metastatic and nonmetastatic thyroid tumors. Study context: From malignant and benign thyroid patients, repertoires in blood and in tumor or nodule tissue were compared.

Thyroid surgery took place with no prior treatment in any patient. In this sample, this clone turned up many times. TCRdb reanalyzed the PCR reads via MiXCR. The data hold around 59,000 clones, with around 15% observed a single time. J gave up 6 bases and V 6 bases, and 8 bases lay outside the gene matches. Germline V gene data show CDR1 as MNHNS and CDR2 as SASEGT. CDR3 size: 15 residues. Sequences were obtained from blood. This TCR was sampled from a male donor with papillary thyroid cancer or a benign thyroid nodule (not recorded which). Some clones in this sample may be carry-over from other donors' samples. The V call is TRBV6-1, the J call TRBJ2-1; TRBD1 agrees at 10 bases. CDR3 residues: CASRFGTGESNEQFF. CDR3 DNA sequence: TGTGCCAGCAGGTTCGGGACAGGGGAAAGCAATGAGCAGTTCTTC.